The clone carrying this TCR beta chain was counted once. Its antigen is not identified. This entry comes from a study of cytomegalovirus exposure and HLA in healthy donors. As for the study in general: Findings of an earlier analysis included over 95 million unique TCR beta sequences from about 180 million T cells. Ancestry clustering placed 70% to 90% of under 450 genotyped donors in the Caucasian-associated cluster. Study results and limitations: Some public TCRs appeared in many individuals, while most sequences were rare.

CDR1 and CDR2 (germline): SGHTS, YDEGEE. V was trimmed by 6 bases and J by 7 bases, leaving 17 bases between them. The CDR3 covers 14 residues. Primers for the PCR totalled 60 Vbeta and 13 Jbeta. Generated by immunoSEQ multiplex PCR, the TCRdb table keeps only in-frame clones and is missing some. Of 95,000 to 110,000 clones listed, roughly 77% are singletons. The clonotype originates from a woman aged 18-29 years in good health and CMV-seropositive. Material: PBMCs. The chain uses TRBV5-8 and TRBJ1-5, with D possibly being TRBD1 (6 bases). CDR3 sequence (DNA): TGTGCCAGCAACGTAGGTGGGGGGGCCCAGCCCCAGCATTTT. Protein: CASNVGGGAQPQHF.